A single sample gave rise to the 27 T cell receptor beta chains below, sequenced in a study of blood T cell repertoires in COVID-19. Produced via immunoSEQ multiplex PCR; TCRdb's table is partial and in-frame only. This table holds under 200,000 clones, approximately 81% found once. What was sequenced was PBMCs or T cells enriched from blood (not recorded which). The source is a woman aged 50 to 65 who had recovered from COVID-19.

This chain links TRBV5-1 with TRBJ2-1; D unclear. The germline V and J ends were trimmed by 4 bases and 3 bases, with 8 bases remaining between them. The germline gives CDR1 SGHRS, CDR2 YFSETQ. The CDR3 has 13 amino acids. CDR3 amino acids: CASSVTDYNEQFF. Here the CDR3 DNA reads TGCGCCAGCAGCGTCACAGACTACAATGAGCAGTTCTTC. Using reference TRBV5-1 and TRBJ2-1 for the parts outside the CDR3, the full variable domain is KAGVTQTPRYLIKTRGQQVTLSCSPISGHRSVSWYQQTPGQGLQFLFEYFSETQRNKGNFPGRFSGRQFSNSRSEMNVSTLELGDSALYLCASSVTDYNEQFFGPGTRLTVL.

The CDR3 DNA sequence: TGTGCCACCAGTGATCCGACAGGGCTCAATCAGCCCCAGCATTTT. It encodes CATSDPTGLNQPQHF. The V and J genes are TRBV24-1 and TRBJ1-5, with 7 bases aligning to TRBD1. After removal of 3 bases from V and 3 bases from J, the junction contained 4 bases not matched to a gene. This CDR3 has 15 amino acids. Germline V gives CDR1 KGHDR, CDR2 SFDVKD.

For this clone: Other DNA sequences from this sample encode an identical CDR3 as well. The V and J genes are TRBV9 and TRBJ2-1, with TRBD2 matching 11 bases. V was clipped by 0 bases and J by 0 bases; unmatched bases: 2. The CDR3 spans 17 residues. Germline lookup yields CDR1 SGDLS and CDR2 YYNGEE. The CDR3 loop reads CASSVGLAGSSYNEQFF. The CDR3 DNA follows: TGTGCCAGCAGCGTAGGACTAGCGGGGAGCTCCTACAATGAGCAGTTCTTC.

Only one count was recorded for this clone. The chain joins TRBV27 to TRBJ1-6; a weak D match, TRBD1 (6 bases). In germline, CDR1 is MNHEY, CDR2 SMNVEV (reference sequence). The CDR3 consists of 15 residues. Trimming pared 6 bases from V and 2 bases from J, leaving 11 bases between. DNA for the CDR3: TGTGCCAGCAGACGCACAGGGACCTATAATTCACCCCTCCACTTT. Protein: CASRRTGTYNSPLHF.

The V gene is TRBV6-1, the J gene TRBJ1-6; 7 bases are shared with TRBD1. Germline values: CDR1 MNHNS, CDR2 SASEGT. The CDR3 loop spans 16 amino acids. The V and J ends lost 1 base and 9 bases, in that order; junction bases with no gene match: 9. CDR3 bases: TGTGCCAGCAGTGAAGTCATCGGGACAGCGGGTTCACCCCTCCACTTT. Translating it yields CASSEVIGTAGSPLHF.

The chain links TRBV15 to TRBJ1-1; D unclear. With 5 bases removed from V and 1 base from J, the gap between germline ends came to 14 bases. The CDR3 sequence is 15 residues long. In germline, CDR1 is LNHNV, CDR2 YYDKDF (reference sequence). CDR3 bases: TGTGCCACCAGCCCTGGAGGGTTAACGAACACTGAAGCTTTCTTT. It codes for CATSPGGLTNTEAFF.

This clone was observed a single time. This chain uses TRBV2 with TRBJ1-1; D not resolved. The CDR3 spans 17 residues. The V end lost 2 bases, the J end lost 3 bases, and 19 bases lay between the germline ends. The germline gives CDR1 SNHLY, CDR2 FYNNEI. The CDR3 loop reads CASSEFISGQSDTEAFF. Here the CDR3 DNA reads TGTGCCAGCAGTGAATTCATTAGTGGGCAGTCCGACACTGAAGCTTTCTTT. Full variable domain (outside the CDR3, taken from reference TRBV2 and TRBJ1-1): EPEVTQTPSHQVTQMGQEVILRCVPISNHLYFYWYRQILGQKVEFLVSFYNNEISEKSEIFDDQFSVERPDGSNFTLKIRSTKLEDSAMYFCASSEFISGQSDTEAFFGQGTRLTVV.

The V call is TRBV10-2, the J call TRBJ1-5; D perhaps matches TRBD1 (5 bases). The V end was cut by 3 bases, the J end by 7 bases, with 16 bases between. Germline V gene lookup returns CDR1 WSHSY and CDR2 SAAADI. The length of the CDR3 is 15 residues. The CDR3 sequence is CASSELAGQRQPQHF. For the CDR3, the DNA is TGCGCCAGCAGTGAATTGGCAGGGCAGAGACAGCCCCAGCATTTT.

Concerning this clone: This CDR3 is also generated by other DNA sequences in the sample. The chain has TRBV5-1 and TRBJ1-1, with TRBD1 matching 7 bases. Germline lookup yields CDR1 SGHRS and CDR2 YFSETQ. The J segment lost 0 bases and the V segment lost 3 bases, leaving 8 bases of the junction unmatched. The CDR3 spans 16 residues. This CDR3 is CASSSIPGQLNTEAFF. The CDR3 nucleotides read TGCGCCAGCAGCTCGATCCCGGGACAGCTGAACACTGAAGCTTTCTTT. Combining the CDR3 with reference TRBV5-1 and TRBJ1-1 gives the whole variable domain KAGVTQTPRYLIKTRGQQVTLSCSPISGHRSVSWYQQTPGQGLQFLFEYFSETQRNKGNFPGRFSGRQFSNSRSEMNVSTLELGDSALYLCASSSIPGQLNTEAFFGQGTRLTVV.

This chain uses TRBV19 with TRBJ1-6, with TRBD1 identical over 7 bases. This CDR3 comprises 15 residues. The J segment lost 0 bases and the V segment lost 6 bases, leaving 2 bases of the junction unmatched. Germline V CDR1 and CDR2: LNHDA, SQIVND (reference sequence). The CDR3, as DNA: TGTGCCAGTAGCCGGGACAGCTCCTATAATTCACCCCTCCACTTT. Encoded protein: CASSRDSSYNSPLHF.

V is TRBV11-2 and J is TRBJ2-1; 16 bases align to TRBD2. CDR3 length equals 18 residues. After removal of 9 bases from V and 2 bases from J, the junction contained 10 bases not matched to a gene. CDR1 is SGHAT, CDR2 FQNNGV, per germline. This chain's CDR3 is CASQGLAGGAGTYNEQFF. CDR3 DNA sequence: TGTGCCAGTCAGGGACTAGCGGGAGGGGCGGGAACCTACAATGAGCAGTTCTTC.

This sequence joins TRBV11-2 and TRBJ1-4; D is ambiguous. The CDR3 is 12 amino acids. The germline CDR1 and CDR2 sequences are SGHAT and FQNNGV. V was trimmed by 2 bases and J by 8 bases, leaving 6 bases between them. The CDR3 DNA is TGTGCCAGCAGCTTACTCGGGGAAAAACTGTTTTTT. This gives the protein CASSLLGEKLFF. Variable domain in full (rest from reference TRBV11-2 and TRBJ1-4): EAGVAQSPRYKIIEKRQSVAFWCNPISGHATLYWYQQILGQGPKLLIQFQNNGVVDDSQLPKDRFSAERLKGVDSTLKIQPAKLEDSAVYLCASSLLGEKLFFGSGTQLSVL.

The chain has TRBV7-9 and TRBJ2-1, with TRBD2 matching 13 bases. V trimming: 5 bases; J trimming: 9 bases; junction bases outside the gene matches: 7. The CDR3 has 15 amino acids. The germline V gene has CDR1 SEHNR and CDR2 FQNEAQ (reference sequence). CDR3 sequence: CASSQRTSGGSEQFF. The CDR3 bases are TGTGCCAGCAGCCAAAGGACTAGCGGGGGCTCTGAGCAGTTCTTC. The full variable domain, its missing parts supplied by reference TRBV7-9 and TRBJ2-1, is DTGVSQNPRHKITKRGQNVTFRCDPISEHNRLYWYRQTLGQGPEFLTYFQNEAQLEKSRLLSDRFSAERPKGSFSTLEIQRTEQGDSAMYLCASSQRTSGGSEQFFGPGTRLTVL.

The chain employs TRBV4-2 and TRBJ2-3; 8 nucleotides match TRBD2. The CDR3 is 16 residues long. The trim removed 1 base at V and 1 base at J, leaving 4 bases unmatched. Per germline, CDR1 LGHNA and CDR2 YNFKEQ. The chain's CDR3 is CASSQGLLAGTDTQYF. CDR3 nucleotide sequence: TGTGCCAGCAGCCAAGGACTACTAGCGGGCACAGATACGCAGTATTTT.

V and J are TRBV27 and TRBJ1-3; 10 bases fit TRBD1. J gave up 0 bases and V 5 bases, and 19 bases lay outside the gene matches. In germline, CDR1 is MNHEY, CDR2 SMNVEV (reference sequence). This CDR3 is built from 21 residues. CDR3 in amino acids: CASSPRRPGQGRPSSGNTIYF. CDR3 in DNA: TGTGCCAGCAGTCCTCGACGACCGGGACAGGGGCGCCCAAGCTCTGGAAACACCATATATTTT.

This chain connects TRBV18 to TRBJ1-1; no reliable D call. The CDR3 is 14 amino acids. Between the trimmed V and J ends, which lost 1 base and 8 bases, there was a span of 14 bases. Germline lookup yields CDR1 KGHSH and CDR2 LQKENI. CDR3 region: CASSPRRGAAEAFF. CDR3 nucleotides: TGTGCCAGCTCACCACGACGGGGTGCGGCGGAAGCTTTCTTT.

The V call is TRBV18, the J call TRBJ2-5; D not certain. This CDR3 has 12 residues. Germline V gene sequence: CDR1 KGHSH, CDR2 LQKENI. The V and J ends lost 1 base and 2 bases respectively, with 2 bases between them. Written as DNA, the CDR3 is TGTGCCAGCTCACCACTACAAGAGACCCAGTACTTC. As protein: CASSPLQETQYF.

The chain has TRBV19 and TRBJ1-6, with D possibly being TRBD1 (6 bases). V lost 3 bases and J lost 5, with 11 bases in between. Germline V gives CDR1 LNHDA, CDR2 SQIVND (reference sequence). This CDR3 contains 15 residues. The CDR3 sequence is CASSIAGDHNSPLHF. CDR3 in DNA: TGTGCCAGTAGTATTGCAGGGGACCATAATTCACCCCTCCACTTT.

The CDR3 DNA reads as TGTGCCAGCAGTCGTTCCAGCGGGGTTGTAGATACGCAGTATTTT. Translated, it gives CASSRSSGVVDTQYF. The rearrangement uses TRBV7-3 and TRBJ2-3; 7 nucleotides agree with TRBD2. V was clipped by 6 bases and J by 5 bases; unmatched bases: 11. The germline CDR1 and CDR2 sequences are SGHTA and FQGTGA. CDR3 length: 15 amino acids.

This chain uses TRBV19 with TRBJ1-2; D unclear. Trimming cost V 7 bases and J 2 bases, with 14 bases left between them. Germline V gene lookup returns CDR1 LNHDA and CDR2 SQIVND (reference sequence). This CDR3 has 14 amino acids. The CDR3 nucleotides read TGTGCCAGTAACCGACGTACAGCCAACTATGGCTACACCTTC. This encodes CASNRRTANYGYTF. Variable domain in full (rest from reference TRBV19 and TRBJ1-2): DGGITQSPKYLFRKEGQNVTLSCEQNLNHDAMYWYRQDPGQGLRLIYYSQIVNDFQKGDIAEGYSVSREKKESFPLTVTSAQKNPTAFYLCASNRRTANYGYTFGSGTRLTVV.

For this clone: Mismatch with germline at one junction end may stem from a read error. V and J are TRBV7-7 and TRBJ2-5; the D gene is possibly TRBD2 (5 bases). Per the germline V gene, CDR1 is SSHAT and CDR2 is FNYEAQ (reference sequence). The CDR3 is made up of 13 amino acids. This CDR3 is CASSPGRVETQYF. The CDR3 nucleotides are TGTGCTAGCAGCCCCGGGCGGGTTGAGACCCAGTACTTC.

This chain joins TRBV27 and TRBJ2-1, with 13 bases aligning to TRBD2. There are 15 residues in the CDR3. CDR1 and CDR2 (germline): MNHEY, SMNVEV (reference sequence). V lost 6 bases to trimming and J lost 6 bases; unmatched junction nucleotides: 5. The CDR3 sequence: CASSPGTSGINEQFF. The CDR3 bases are TGTGCCAGCAGCCCGGGGACTAGCGGGATCAATGAGCAGTTCTTC.

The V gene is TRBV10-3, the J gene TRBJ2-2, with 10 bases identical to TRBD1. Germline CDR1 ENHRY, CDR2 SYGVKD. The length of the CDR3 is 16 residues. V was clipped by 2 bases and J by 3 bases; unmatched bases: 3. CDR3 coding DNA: TGTGCCATCAGTGAGCTGGGACAGGGGTACACCGGGGAGCTGTTTTTT. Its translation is CAISELGQGYTGELFF.

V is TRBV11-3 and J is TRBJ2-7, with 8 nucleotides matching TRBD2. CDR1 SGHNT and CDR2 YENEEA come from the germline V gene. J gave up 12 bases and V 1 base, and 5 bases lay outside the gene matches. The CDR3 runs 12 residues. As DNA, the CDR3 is TGTGCCAGCAGCTTAGCGGGAGGGAAATCGTACTTC. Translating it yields CASSLAGGKSYF.

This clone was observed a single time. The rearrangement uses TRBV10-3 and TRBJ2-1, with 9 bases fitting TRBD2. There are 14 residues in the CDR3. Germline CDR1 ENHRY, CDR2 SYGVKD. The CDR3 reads CAMGRGGSYNEQFF. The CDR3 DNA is TGTGCTATGGGGCGGGGGGGATCCTACAATGAGCAGTTCTTC.

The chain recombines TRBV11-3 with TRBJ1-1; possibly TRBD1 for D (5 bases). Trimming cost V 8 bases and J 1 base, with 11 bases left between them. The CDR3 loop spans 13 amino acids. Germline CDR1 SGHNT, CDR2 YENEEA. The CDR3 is CASGSTGNTEAFF. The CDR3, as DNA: TGTGCCAGCGGCTCTACAGGGAACACTGAAGCTTTCTTT.

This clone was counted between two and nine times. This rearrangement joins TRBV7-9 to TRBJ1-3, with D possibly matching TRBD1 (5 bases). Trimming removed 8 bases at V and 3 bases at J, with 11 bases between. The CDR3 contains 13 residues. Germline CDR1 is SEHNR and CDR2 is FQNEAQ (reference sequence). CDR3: CASLEGYGNTIYF. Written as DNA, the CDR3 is TGTGCCAGCCTGGAGGGGTATGGAAACACCATATATTTT.